This is a list of T cell receptor beta chains from one sample in a study of T cell responses to AZD1222 COVID-19 vaccine. TCRdb's copy holds only in-frame clones and misses some; the assay was immunoSEQ multiplex PCR. The sample consists of 65,000 to 95,000 clones, 80% to 90% of them appearing once. The sequences come from peripheral blood, collected on day 0 of AZD1222 vaccination. All receptors derive from an adult in good health. The CDR3 runs from the conserved cysteine through the conserved F or W. The D gene is left open where the match is weak. The size entry is marked missing in some rows and otherwise reads once, few, many or a size class.

d_gene	v_gene	j_gene	abundance	CDR3nt	CDR3aa
TRBD1	TRBV6-5	TRBJ2-7	NA	TGTGCCAGCAGGGACACAGGGGATGACGAGCAGTACTTC	CASRDTGDDEQYF
NA	TRBV7-2	TRBJ2-5	NA	TGTGCCAGCAGCTTGGGCCCCGGGCCCCAAGAGACCCAGTACTTC	CASSLGPGPQETQYF
NA	TRBV6-6	TRBJ1-5	NA	TGTGCCAGCAGTTACTCGGGGGCCGAGAATCAGCCCCAGCATTTT	CASSYSGAENQPQHF
NA	TRBV3-1/TRBV3-2	TRBJ1-2	NA	TGTGCCAGCAGCCAAGAAGGCGGTGCCTACACCTTC	CASSQEGGAYTF
TRBD1	TRBV2	TRBJ1-6	NA	TGTGCCAGCAGTGAGGAGGGACAGAATAATTCACCCCTCCACTTT	CASSEEGQNNSPLHF
TRBD2	TRBV28	TRBJ2-1	NA	TGTGCCAGCACCGGGGGGGCCTACAATGAGCAGTTCTTC	CASTGGAYNEQFF
NA	TRBV11-2	TRBJ2-3	once	TGTGCCAGCAGCTTACCCGGGAGAAGCACAGATACGCAGTATTTT	CASSLPGRSTDTQYF
TRBD1	TRBV7-9	TRBJ1-4	once	TGTGCCAGCAGCCAGGGACAGGGAAATGAAAAACTGTTTTTT	CASSQGQGNEKLFF
NA	TRBV18	TRBJ2-7	NA	TGTGCCAGCTCATCAACACCGGGTTTGGGGAAGTTCTCCTACGAGCAGTACTTC	CASSSTPGLGKFSYEQYF
NA	TRBV6-6	TRBJ1-1	NA	TGTGCCAGCAGTTCTAATATGGCGCGCACTGAAGCTTTCTTT	CASSSNMARTEAFF
NA	TRBV7-9	TRBJ1-3	NA	TGTGCCAGCCAAGCTTACGGCGACTCTGGAAACACCATATATTTT	CASQAYGDSGNTIYF
NA	TRBV5-6	TRBJ1-1	once	TGTGCCAGCAGCTTTTCGGAGGGTGAAGCTTTCTTT	CASSFSEGEAFF
TRBD1	TRBV28	TRBJ1-1	NA	TGTGCCAGCAGCCAACCGGGACAGGGGTACACTGAAGCTTTCTTT	CASSQPGQGYTEAFF
TRBD2	TRBV5-5	TRBJ2-2	few	TGTGCCAGCAGCTTAAGGACTAGTGTGGACACCGGGGAGCTGTTTTTT	CASSLRTSVDTGELFF
TRBD1	TRBV3-1/TRBV3-2	TRBJ1-2	few	TGTGCCAGCAGCCCCGGGACAGGGGGTGACTATGGCTACACCTTC	CASSPGTGGDYGYTF
NA	TRBV4-3	TRBJ1-6	NA	TGCGCCAGCAGGGAAACGACAGGCCTCAATTCACCCCTCCACTTT	CASRETTGLNSPLHF
NA	TRBV7-2	TRBJ2-1	NA	TGTGCCAGCAGCCTCGGGGTTAACAATGAGCAGTTCTTC	CASSLGVNNEQFF
TRBD2	TRBV7-2	TRBJ2-1	NA	TGTGCCAGCAGCTTCTCGCGGGGGGGCAATGAGCAGTTCTTC	CASSFSRGGNEQFF
NA	TRBV10-3	TRBJ2-7	NA	TGTGCCATCAGAGATTTGAGACAGCGTGGGGACGAGCAGTACTTC	CAIRDLRQRGDEQYF
TRBD1	TRBV19	TRBJ2-2	NA	TGTGCCAGTAGCGTCCCCAGGACAGGAGAGTACACCGGGGAGCTGTTTTTT	CASSVPRTGEYTGELFF
TRBD1	TRBV19	TRBJ2-7	NA	TGTGCCAGCAGACTCGGGACAGGGGACTACGAGCAGTACTTC	CASRLGTGDYEQYF
TRBD1	TRBV4-3	TRBJ1-5	few	TGCGCCAGCAGCCAAGAACCGGCAGGGGGCGCGGGGGCCCAGCATTTT	CASSQEPAGGAGAQHF
TRBD1	TRBV5-6	TRBJ1-2	NA	TGTGCCAGCAGCCCTGACAGGGTATATGGCTACACCTTC	CASSPDRVYGYTF
TRBD2	TRBV6-2/TRBV6-3	TRBJ2-5	NA	TGTGCCAGCAGTTACTGGACTAGCGGGACCTCGGGGACCCAGTACTTC	CASSYWTSGTSGTQYF
NA	TRBV2	TRBJ1-1	NA	TGTGCCAGCAGTAGCCAGAACACTGAAGCTTTCTTT	CASSSQNTEAFF
NA	TRBV3-1/TRBV3-2	TRBJ1-6	NA	TGTGCCAGCAGCCAAGATAGACCGAACTATAATTCACCCCTCCACTTT	CASSQDRPNYNSPLHF
NA	TRBV2	TRBJ1-5	NA	TGTGCCAGCAGTGAGCGGCTTGAAAATCAGCCCCAGCATTTT	CASSERLENQPQHF
TRBD1	TRBV19	TRBJ2-2	NA	TGTGCCAGTAGTATTTATGGGCAGGGGGCTCACACCGGGGAGCTGTTTTTT	CASSIYGQGAHTGELFF
NA	TRBV19	TRBJ1-5	NA	TGTGCCAGTATGTGGGGGGCTGGCAATCAGCCCCAGCATTTT	CASMWGAGNQPQHF
NA	TRBV7-3	TRBJ2-6	NA	TGTGCCAGCAGCTTAAGCGGCGCGGGGCCTGGGGCCAACGTCCTGACTTTC	CASSLSGAGPGANVLTF
TRBD1	TRBV29-1	TRBJ2-7	NA	TGCAGCGTTGAAGGCGGGACAGGTGGCGGGGACGAGCAGTACTTC	CSVEGGTGGGDEQYF
TRBD2	TRBV5-1	TRBJ2-1	few	TGCGCCAGCAGCTTGGGTAGCGGGGGCTACAATGAGCAGTTCTTC	CASSLGSGGYNEQFF
NA	TRBV28	TRBJ1-1	NA	TGTGCCAGCAGTTCAGGATGGTGGACTGAAGCTTTCTTT	CASSSGWWTEAFF
TRBD1	TRBV7-8	TRBJ1-1	NA	TGTGCCAGCAGAAATTCCGGGACAGGGATCCCTGAAGCTTTCTTT	CASRNSGTGIPEAFF
NA	TRBV15	TRBJ1-1	NA	TGTGCCACCAGCAAGCTAGGCCAGAAAGCTTTCTTT	CATSKLGQKAFF
TRBD1	TRBV5-4	TRBJ1-2	NA	TGTGCCAGCTGTACCAGGGGGCTAGCTAAGGGCTACACCTTC	CASCTRGLAKGYTF
TRBD1	TRBV27	TRBJ1-6	NA	TGTGCCAGCAGTCGGGGACAGGGGCAGAGAAGCTCACCCCTCCACTTT	CASSRGQGQRSSPLHF
NA	TRBV9	TRBJ2-5	once	TGTGCCAGCAGCCCCCACTTCCGGGGTGGGGAGACCCAGTACTTC	CASSPHFRGGETQYF
NA	TRBV6-5	TRBJ1-1	NA	TGTGCCAGCAGTTACTCTTACCATATGAACACTGAAGCTTTCTTT	CASSYSYHMNTEAFF
NA	TRBV11-1	TRBJ1-3	NA	TGTGCCAGCAGCGACCGGACGGAGTACCTTGGCACCATATATTTT	CASSDRTEYLGTIYF
NA	TRBV7-8	TRBJ2-1	NA	TGTGCCAGCAGCTCCTTGGGGGCGGGGGCCCCGTACAATGAGCAGTTCTTC	CASSSLGAGAPYNEQFF
TRBD1	TRBV7-3	TRBJ1-3	NA	TGTGCCAGCAGCTTGGGACAGCCGGCGGTAGGAAACACCATATATTTT	CASSLGQPAVGNTIYF
NA	TRBV6-1	TRBJ1-2	NA	TGTGCCAGCAGTGAAGCGCTTCGGTCAGGAGGCTACACCTTC	CASSEALRSGGYTF
TRBD2	TRBV6-5	TRBJ2-2	NA	TGTGCCAGCAGTCCGGGACTAGCGGGAACCGGGGAGCTGTTTTTT	CASSPGLAGTGELFF
NA	TRBV24-1	TRBJ2-3	NA	TGTGCCACAGCTACAGCGGACGATACGCAGTATTTT	CATATADDTQYF